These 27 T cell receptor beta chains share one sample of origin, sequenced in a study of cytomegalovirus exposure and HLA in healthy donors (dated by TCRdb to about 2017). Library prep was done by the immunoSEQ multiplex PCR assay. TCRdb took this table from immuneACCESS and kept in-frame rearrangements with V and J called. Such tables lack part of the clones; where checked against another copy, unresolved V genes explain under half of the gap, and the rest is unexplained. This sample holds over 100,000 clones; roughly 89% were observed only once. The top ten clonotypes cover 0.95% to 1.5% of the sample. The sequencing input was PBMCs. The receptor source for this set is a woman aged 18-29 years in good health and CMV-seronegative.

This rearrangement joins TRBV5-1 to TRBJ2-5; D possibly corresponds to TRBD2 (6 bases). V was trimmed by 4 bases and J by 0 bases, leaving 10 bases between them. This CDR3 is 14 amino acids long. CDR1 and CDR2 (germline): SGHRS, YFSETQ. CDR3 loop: CASSGASDQETQYF. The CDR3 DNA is TGCGCCAGCAGCGGGGCTAGCGACCAAGAGACCCAGTACTTC.

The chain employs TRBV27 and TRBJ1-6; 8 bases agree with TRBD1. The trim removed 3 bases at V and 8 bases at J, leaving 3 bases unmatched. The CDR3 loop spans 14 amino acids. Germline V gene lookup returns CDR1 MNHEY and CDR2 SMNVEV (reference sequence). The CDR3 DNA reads TGTGCCAGCAGTTTCACAGGGGGTGATTCACCCCTCCACTTT. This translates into CASSFTGGDSPLHF.

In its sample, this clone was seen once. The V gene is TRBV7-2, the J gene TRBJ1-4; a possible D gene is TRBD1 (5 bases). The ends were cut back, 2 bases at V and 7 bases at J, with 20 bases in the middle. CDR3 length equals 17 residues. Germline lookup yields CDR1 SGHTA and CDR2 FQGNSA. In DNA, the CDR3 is TGTGCCAGCAGCTTACGGGCCGCGGCAGGGAGGGGTGAAAAACTGTTTTTT. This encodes CASSLRAAAGRGEKLFF.

CDR3 nucleotide sequence: TGTGCCAGCAGTTGGGAGGGAACAGGTCAGCCCCAGCATTTT. It yields the protein CASSWEGTGQPQHF. V is TRBV2 and J is TRBJ1-5; D may be TRBD1 (5 bases). This CDR3 is 14 amino acids long. The germline gives CDR1 SNHLY, CDR2 FYNNEI. V was trimmed by 5 bases and J by 6 bases, leaving 14 bases between them.

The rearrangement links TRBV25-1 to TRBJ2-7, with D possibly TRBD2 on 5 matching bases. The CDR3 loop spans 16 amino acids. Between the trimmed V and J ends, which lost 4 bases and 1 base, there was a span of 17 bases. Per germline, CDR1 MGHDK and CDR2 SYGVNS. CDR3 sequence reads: CASSAEDPSPSYEQYF. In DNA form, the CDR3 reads TGTGCCAGCAGTGCGGAGGACCCTAGCCCATCCTACGAGCAGTACTTC.

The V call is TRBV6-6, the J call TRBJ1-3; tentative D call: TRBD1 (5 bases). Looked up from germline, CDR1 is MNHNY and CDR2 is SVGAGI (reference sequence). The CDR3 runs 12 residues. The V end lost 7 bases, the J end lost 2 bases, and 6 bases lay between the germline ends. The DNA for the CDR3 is TGTGCCAGCAAGGGGACTGGAAACACCATATATTTT. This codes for CASKGTGNTIYF.

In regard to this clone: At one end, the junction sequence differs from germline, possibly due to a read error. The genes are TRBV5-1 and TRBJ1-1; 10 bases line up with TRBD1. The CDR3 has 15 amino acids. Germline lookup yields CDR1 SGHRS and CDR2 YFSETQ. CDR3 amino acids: CASGLNGQGGTEAFF. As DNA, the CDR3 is TGCGCCAGCGGCTTAAACGGACAGGGGGGAACTGAAGCTTTCTTT. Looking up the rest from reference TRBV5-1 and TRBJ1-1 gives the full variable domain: KAGVTQTPRYLIKTRGQQVTLSCSPISGHRSVSWYQQTPGQGLQFLFEYFSETQRNKGNFPGRFSGRQFSNSRSEMNVSTLELGDSALYLCASGLNGQGGTEAFFGQGTRLTVV.

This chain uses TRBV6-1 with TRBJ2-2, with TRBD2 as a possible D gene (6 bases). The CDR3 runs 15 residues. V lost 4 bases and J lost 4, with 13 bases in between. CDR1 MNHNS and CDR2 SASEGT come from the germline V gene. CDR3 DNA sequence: TGTGCCAGCAGTGGAACGGGGGTTTCCACCGGGGAGCTGTTTTTT. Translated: CASSGTGVSTGELFF.

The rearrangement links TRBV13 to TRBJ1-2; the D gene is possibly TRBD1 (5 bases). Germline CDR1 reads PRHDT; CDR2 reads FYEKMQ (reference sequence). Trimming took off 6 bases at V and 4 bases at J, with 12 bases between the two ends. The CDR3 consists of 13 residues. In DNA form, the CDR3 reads TGTGCCAGCAGGGCCCAAACAGGCTATGGCTACACCTTC. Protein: CASRAQTGYGYTF.

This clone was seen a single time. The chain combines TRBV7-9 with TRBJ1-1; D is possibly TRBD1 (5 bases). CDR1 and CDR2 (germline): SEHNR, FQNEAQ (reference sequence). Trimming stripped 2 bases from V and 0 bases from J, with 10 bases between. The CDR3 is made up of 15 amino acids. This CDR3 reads CASSLQQAMNTEAFF. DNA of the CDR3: TGTGCCAGCAGCTTACAACAGGCCATGAACACTGAAGCTTTCTTT.

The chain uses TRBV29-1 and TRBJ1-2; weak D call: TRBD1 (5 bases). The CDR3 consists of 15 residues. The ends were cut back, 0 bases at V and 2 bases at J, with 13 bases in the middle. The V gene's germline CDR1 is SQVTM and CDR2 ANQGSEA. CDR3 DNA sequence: TGCAGCGTTGAAGATCGGACGGGGGTCAACTATGGCTACACCTTC. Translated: CSVEDRTGVNYGYTF.

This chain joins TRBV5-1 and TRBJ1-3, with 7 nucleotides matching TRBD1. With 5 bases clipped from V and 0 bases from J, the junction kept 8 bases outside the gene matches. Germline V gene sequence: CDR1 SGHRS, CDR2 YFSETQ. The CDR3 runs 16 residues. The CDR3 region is CASSLNAGGSGNTIYF. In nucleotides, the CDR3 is TGCGCCAGCAGTCTCAACGCAGGGGGCTCTGGAAACACCATATATTTT.

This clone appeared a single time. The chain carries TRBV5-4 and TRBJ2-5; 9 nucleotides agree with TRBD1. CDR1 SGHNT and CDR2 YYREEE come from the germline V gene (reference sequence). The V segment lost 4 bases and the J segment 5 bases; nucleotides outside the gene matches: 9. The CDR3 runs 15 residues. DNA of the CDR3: TGTGCCAGCAGCATGACAGGGGGTGTGCGGGAGACCCAGTACTTC. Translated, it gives CASSMTGGVRETQYF. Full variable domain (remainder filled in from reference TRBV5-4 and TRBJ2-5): ETGVTQSPTHLIKTRGQQVTLRCSSQSGHNTVSWYQQALGQGPQFIFQYYREEENGRGNFPPRFSGLQFPNYSSELNVNALELDDSALYLCASSMTGGVRETQYFGPGTRLLVL.

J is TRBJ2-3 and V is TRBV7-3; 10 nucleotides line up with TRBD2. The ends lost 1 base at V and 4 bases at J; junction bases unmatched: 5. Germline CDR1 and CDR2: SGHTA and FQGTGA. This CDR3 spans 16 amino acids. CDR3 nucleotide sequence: TGTGCCAGCAGCTTAATGACTAGCGGGTTCCCAGATACGCAGTATTTT. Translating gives CASSLMTSGFPDTQYF. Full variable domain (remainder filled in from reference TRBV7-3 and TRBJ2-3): GAGVSQTPSNKVTEKGKYVELRCDPISGHTALYWYRQSLGQGPEFLIYFQGTGAADDSGLPNDRFFAVRPEGSVSTLKIQRTERGDSAVYLCASSLMTSGFPDTQYFGPGTRLTVL.

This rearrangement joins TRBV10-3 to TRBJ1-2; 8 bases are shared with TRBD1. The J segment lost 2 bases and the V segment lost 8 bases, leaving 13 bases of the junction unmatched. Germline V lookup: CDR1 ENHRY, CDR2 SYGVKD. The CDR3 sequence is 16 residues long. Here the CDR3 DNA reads TGTGCCATCCATAGTCCCCGGGACAGGATGAACTATGGCTACACCTTC. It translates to CAIHSPRDRMNYGYTF.

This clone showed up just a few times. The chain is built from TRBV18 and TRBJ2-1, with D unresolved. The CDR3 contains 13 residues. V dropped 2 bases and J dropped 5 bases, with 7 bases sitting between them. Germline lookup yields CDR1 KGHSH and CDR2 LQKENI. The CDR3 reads CASSPIEDNEQFF. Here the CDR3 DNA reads TGTGCCAGCTCACCAATCGAGGACAATGAGCAGTTCTTC.

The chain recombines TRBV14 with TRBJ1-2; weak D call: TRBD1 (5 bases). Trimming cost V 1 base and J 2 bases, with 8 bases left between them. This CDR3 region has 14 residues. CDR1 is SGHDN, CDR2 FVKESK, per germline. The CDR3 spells CASSQGQQNYGYTF. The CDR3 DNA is TGTGCCAGCAGCCAAGGACAGCAGAACTATGGCTACACCTTC.

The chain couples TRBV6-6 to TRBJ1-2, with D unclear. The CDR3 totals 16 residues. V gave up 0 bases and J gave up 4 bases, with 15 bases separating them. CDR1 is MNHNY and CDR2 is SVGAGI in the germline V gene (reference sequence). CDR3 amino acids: CASSYSGASGVYGYTF. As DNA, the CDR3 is TGTGCCAGCAGTTACTCGGGAGCCAGCGGGGTCTATGGCTACACCTTC.

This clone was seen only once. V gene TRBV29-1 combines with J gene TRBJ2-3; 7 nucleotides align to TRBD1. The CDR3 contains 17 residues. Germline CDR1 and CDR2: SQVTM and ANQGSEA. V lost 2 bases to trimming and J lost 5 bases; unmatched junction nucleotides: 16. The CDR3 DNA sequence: TGCAGCGTTGAAAGAGGGGCCGGTAGGGGGCGAGTAGATACGCAGTATTTT. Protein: CSVERGAGRGRVDTQYF.

CDR3 DNA: TGTGCCAGCAGCTTAGATGGGGGGGCGTTGGTGGATGAGCAGTTCTTC. Residues: CASSLDGGALVDEQFF. The chain recombines TRBV7-9 with TRBJ2-1, with D maybe TRBD2 (7 bases). Trimming removed 1 base from V and 8 bases from J, with 18 bases in between. The CDR3 sequence is 16 residues long. Germline CDR1 and CDR2: SEHNR and FQNEAQ (reference sequence).

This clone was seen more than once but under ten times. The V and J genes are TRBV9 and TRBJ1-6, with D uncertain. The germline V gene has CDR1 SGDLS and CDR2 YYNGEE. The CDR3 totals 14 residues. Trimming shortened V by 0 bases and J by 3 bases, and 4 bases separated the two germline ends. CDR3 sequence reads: CASSVDSYNSPLHF. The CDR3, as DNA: TGTGCCAGCAGCGTAGACAGCTATAATTCACCCCTCCACTTT.

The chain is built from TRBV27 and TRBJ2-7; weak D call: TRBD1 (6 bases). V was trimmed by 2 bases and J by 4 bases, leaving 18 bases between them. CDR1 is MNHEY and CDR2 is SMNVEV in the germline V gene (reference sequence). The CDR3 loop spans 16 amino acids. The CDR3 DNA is TGTGCCAGCAGTTTACCCCAGGGGCAGAAGCCTTACGAGCAGTACTTC. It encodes CASSLPQGQKPYEQYF.

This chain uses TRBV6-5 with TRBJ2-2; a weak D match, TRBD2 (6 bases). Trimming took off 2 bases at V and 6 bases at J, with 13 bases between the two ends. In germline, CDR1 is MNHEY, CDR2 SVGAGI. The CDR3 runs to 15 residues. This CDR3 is CASSYPGTGAGELFF. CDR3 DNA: TGTGCCAGCAGTTACCCCGGGACGGGGGCCGGGGAGCTGTTTTTT.

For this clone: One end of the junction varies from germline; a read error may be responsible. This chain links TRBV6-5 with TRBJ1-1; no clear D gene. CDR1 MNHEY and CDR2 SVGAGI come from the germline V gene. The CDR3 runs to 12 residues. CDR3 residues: CASTYGGTEAFF. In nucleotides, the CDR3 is TGTGCCAGCACTTACGGCGGCACTGAAGCTTTCTTT.

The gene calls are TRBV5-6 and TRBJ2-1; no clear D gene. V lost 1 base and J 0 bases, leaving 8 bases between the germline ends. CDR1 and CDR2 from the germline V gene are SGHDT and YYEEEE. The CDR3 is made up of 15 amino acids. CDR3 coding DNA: TGTGCCAGCAGCTTGTCCTATTACTCCTACAATGAGCAGTTCTTC. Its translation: CASSLSYYSYNEQFF.

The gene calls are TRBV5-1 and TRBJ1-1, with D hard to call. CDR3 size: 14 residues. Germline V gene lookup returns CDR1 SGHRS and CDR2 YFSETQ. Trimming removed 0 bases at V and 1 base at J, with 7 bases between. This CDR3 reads CASSLAEGNTEAFF. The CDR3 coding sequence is TGCGCCAGCAGCTTGGCCGAGGGGAACACTGAAGCTTTCTTT. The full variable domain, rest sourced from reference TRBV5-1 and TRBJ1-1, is KAGVTQTPRYLIKTRGQQVTLSCSPISGHRSVSWYQQTPGQGLQFLFEYFSETQRNKGNFPGRFSGRQFSNSRSEMNVSTLELGDSALYLCASSLAEGNTEAFFGQGTRLTVV.

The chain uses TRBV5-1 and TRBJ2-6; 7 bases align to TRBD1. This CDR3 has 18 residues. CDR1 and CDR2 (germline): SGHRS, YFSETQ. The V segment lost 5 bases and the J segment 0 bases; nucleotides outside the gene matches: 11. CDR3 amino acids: CASRFARDSFSGANVLTF. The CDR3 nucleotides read TGCGCCAGCAGATTCGCCCGGGACAGCTTCTCTGGGGCCAACGTCCTGACTTTC. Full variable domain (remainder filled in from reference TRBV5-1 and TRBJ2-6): KAGVTQTPRYLIKTRGQQVTLSCSPISGHRSVSWYQQTPGQGLQFLFEYFSETQRNKGNFPGRFSGRQFSNSRSEMNVSTLELGDSALYLCASRFARDSFSGANVLTFGAGSRLTVL.